The TCR beta chain described here comes from a study of blood T cell repertoires in COVID-19 (dated by TCRdb to the early 2020s). Background on the whole study: Samples covering the acute and convalescent phases of COVID-19 were provided by collaborators in the United States, Italy and Spain. The prospective study material was composed of cDNA or gDNA derived from T cells, B-cell-depleted T cells, or PBMCs. Deeply sampled blood TCRbeta repertoires from subjects exposed to, actively infected with, or recovered from COVID-19 were included in the dataset. The repertoires were released in a freely available public database meant as a resource for research on the immune response to SARS-CoV-2. Samples were obtained from the ongoing ImmuneRACE study (first 160 participants) and from about 1,300 subjects provided by 6 global collaborators. The sample metadata nearly always contained a de-identified subject ID, COVID-19 status, age in years and sex. Where available, HLA class I and class II types were obtained from metadata supplied by the sample provider rather than from assay-based typing. Overall study outcomes, separate from this receptor: How much clinical and demographic metadata was included differed by source and by participant, and the metadata was provided uncurated.

Another Seattle source contributed samples from volunteer blood donors who had recovered from COVID-19. The collaborating institutions used their own protocols to collect whole blood in K2EDTA tubes. Collaborator samples were shipped for TCRbeta analysis as frozen whole blood, isolated PBMCs, or DNA extracted from either sample type. The immunoSEQ Assay, a bias-controlled multiplex PCR, was used to amplify TCRbeta CDR3 regions from genomic DNA. The original methods were these. Within the assay, amplification of reference gene primers was used to estimate how many nucleated cells each sample contained. To quantify the absolute abundance of each unique TCRbeta CDR3 rearrangement, sequence reads were collapsed and filtered. For each sample, productive Simpson clonality was calculated by taking the square root of Simpson's diversity index across productive rearrangements. Here the immuneACCESS table is served through TCRdb, limited to in-frame sequences with V and J called. Missing clones are a known gap in these copies; in checked studies unresolved V genes cover under half, and the rest lacks a known reason. V and J calls and clone size are those listed in that table; D and trimming were worked out from the DNA. This sample is represented by 250,000 to 300,000 clones; roughly 88% of them were singletons. Of the sample, just under 7% is held by the ten largest clones.

From cysteine to phenylalanine, the CDR3 is 15 amino acids long. The kept DNA is CDR3 alone, 45 bases in frame from the first base. Trimming at the junction amounts to 7 bases on V and 4 bases on J, and the germline ends lie 17 bases apart. CDR1 LNHDA and CDR2 SQIVND were looked up in the germline V gene (reference sequence). Points on this clone: It has no known antigen specificity. It has no much larger one-base neighbor in the sample; base qualities were not kept.

This TCR derives from a woman aged 25-40 years who had recovered from COVID-19. Recombination linked TRBV19 to TRBJ1-5; D gene: possibly TRBD1, on 5 matching bases. Source material: peripheral blood. The DNA sequence reads TGTGCCAGTACCAGAACCCCAGGGTGGAATCAGCCCCAGCATTTT. It translates to CASTRTPGWNQPQHF.